Below, 32 T cell receptor beta chains from the same sample are listed, as sequenced in a study of breast tumors, draining lymph nodes, adjacent tissues. The lymph nodes were axillary draining lymph nodes from breast cancer patients. MiXCR was run by TCRdb on the multiplex PCR reads, yielding one entry per CDR3 protein. Of some 100,000 distinct CDR3 sequences in the sample, 21% were seen once. The sequenced sample consisted of axillary lymph node tissue. Every receptor here comes from a female donor with breast cancer. Some clones in this sample may be carry-over from other donors' samples.

This clonotype showed up just a few times. This CDR3 reads CASSHRGGDYGYTF. CDR3 nucleotide sequence: TGTGCCAGCAGCCACAGGGGGGGCGACTATGGCTACACCTTC. The chain couples TRBV5-4 to TRBJ1-2; 8 nucleotides match TRBD1. V shed 4 bases, J shed 3 bases, and the junction held 5 bases outside the gene matches. From germline, CDR1 is SGHNT and CDR2 YYREEE (reference sequence). The CDR3 totals 14 residues.

This clonotype was counted only a few times. The chain carries TRBV6-1 and TRBJ1-5; TRBD1 aligns across 7 bases. CDR1 and CDR2 from the germline V gene are MNHNS and SASEGT. V dropped 1 base and J dropped 4; count of bases not matched to a gene: 4. There are 15 residues in the CDR3. CDR3 DNA sequence: TGTGCCAGCAGTGAAGTTGCAGGGGGAAATCAGCCCCAGCATTTT. Translated, it gives CASSEVAGGNQPQHF.

This clonotype was seen more than once but under ten times. The rearrangement joins TRBV11-2 to TRBJ2-2, with no clear D. The V and J ends lost 2 bases and 0 bases respectively, with 7 bases between them. Per the germline V gene, CDR1 is SGHAT and CDR2 is FQNNGV. This CDR3 region has 15 residues. The CDR3 coding sequence is TGTGCCAGCAGCTTATCCGATGCGAACACCGGGGAGCTGTTTTTT. Its translation: CASSLSDANTGELFF.

This clonotype was observed at least ten times. The CDR3 protein is CASKDQSQGSHHPNSPLHF. CDR3 bases: TGTGCCAGCAAGGATCAATCGCAGGGTTCCCACCATCCTAATTCACCCCTCCACTTT. V gene TRBV19 combines with J gene TRBJ1-6; a weak D match, TRBD1 (5 bases). Trimming shortened V by 9 bases and J by 6 bases, and 30 bases separated the two germline ends. The CDR3 has 19 residues. Germline loops: CDR1 LNHDA, CDR2 SQIVND (reference sequence).

This clonotype was observed at least ten times. The chain recombines TRBV9 with TRBJ2-1; D not resolved. The V end lost 0 bases, the J end lost 7 bases, and 8 bases lay between the germline ends. The CDR3 spans 13 residues. Per germline, CDR1 SGDLS and CDR2 YYNGEE. The chain's CDR3 is CASSVGLSNEQFF. CDR3 sequence (DNA): TGTGCCAGCAGCGTAGGACTCTCGAATGAGCAGTTCTTC. Drawing the rest from reference TRBV9 and TRBJ2-1, the complete variable domain is DSGVTQTPKHLITATGQRVTLRCSPRSGDLSVYWYQQSLDQGLQFLIQYYNGEERAKGNILERFSAQQFPDLHSELNLSSLELGDSALYFCASSVGLSNEQFFGPGTRLTVL.

This clonotype was detected ten times or more. The chain employs TRBV6-5 and TRBJ2-5; 10 nucleotides match TRBD1. CDR3 length equals 15 residues. Germline lookup yields CDR1 MNHEY and CDR2 SVGAGI. The ends lost 7 bases at V and 5 bases at J; junction bases unmatched: 10. CDR3 loop: CASTPGTGAGETQYF. CDR3 DNA sequence: TGTGCCAGCACCCCCGGGACAGGGGCGGGCGAGACCCAGTACTTC.

On this clonotype: This sequence may be a read error, since a much larger clone differs from it by one base. This sequence joins TRBV19 and TRBJ2-7; the D is unclear. CDR1 is LNHDA and CDR2 is SQIVND in the germline V gene (reference sequence). The CDR3 is 12 residues long. Here the CDR3 DNA reads TGTGCCAGTAGTATGAGTGGGTACGGGCAGTACTTC. Its translation is CASSMSGYGQYF.

The chain employs TRBV5-1 and TRBJ2-7; TRBD1 matches 8 bases. V trimming: 9 bases; J trimming: 2 bases; junction bases outside the gene matches: 10. Germline loops: CDR1 SGHRS, CDR2 YFSETQ. The CDR3 is 14 amino acids. The CDR3, as DNA: TGCGCCACGTGGCCGGAACAGGGGGCCTACGAGCAGTACTTC. Protein product: CATWPEQGAYEQYF.

Comment on this clonotype: At one end, the junction sequence differs from germline, possibly due to a read error. The V and J genes are TRBV7-8 and TRBJ2-3, with TRBD1 identical over 8 bases. Germline CDR1 SGHVS, CDR2 FQNEAQ. This CDR3 contains 14 residues. CDR3 protein: CASSLDRATDTQCF. The CDR3 DNA reads as TGTGCCAGCAGCTTGGACAGGGCCACAGATACGCAGTGTTTT.

The table lists this clonotype with many counts. V gene TRBV5-6 combines with J gene TRBJ2-7; unclear D gene. V shed 2 bases and J shed 0 bases, with 6 bases lying between them. Germline assignment: CDR1 SGHDT and CDR2 YYEEEE. This CDR3 is 13 amino acids long. The chain's CDR3 is CASSLQSSYEQYF. The DNA for the CDR3 is TGTGCCAGCAGCTTACAGAGCTCCTACGAGCAGTACTTC.

This clonotype was found many times. V and J are TRBV5-6 and TRBJ1-6; weak D call: TRBD1 (5 bases). V gave up 5 bases and J gave up 5 bases, with 11 bases separating them. CDR1 SGHDT and CDR2 YYEEEE come from the germline V gene. This CDR3 has 14 residues. CDR3 sequence (DNA): TGTGCCAGCAGTAGGGGTCTTAATAATTCACCCCTCCACTTT. Translation gives CASSRGLNNSPLHF.

Concerning this clonotype itself: A single base separates this from a much larger clone, so it may be a read error. This rearrangement joins TRBV5-6 to TRBJ2-5; D is unclear. CDR3 length equals 13 residues. Germline CDR1 reads SGHDT; CDR2 reads YYEEEE. CDR3 region: CASSFWERETLYF. The CDR3 DNA follows: TGTGCCAGCAGCTTCTGGGAAAGAGAGACCCTGTACTTC.

In its sample, this clonotype was seen many times. The junction does not match germline at one end; this may be a read error. The chain recombines TRBV25-1 with TRBJ2-7, with D perhaps TRBD2 (6 bases). Looked up from germline, CDR1 is MGHDK and CDR2 is SYGVNS. The CDR3 is made up of 11 amino acids. The CDR3 loop is CASSEGGSKGF. The CDR3 DNA reads TGTGCCAGCAGTGAAGGGGGGTCAAAGGGCTTC.

This clonotype has a count of ten or more. This chain connects TRBV4-1 to TRBJ2-1; D may correspond to TRBD1 or TRBD2 (5 bases each). The CDR3 contains 14 residues. Germline loops: CDR1 MGHRA, CDR2 YSYEKL. V was pared by 3 bases and J by 7 bases, with 13 bases between. The CDR3 spells CASSQGDVWNEQFF. The DNA for the CDR3 is TGCGCCAGCAGCCAGGGGGACGTTTGGAATGAGCAGTTCTTC.

This clonotype was recorded at least ten times. The chain recombines TRBV4-1 with TRBJ1-2; 8 bases agree with TRBD1. V gave up 4 bases and J gave up 7 bases; unmatched junction bases: 11. CDR1 is MGHRA and CDR2 is YSYEKL in the germline V gene. The CDR3 has 15 amino acids. The CDR3 DNA is TGCGCCAGCAGCCCGCTATGGCACAGGGGGAGTGGCTACACCTTC. Translating gives CASSPLWHRGSGYTF.

As to this clonotype: This may stem from a read error, because a much larger clone lies one nucleotide away. The rearrangement links TRBV11-2 to TRBJ2-7; 10 nucleotides line up with TRBD1. Germline V lookup: CDR1 SGHAT, CDR2 FQNNGV. The CDR3 extends over 14 amino acids. The CDR3 DNA is TGTACCAGCAGCTGGGGACAGGGGTCCTGCGAGCAGTACTTC. Protein: CTSSWGQGSCEQYF.

The chain combines TRBV19 with TRBJ1-1, with D perhaps matching TRBD1 (6 bases). Germline V CDR1 and CDR2: LNHDA, SQIVND (reference sequence). The V gene lost 4 bases and the J gene lost 3 bases, with 12 bases spanning the gap. The CDR3 is made up of 14 amino acids. CDR3 sequence (DNA): TGTGCCAGTAGTAGAACAGGGTTGGACACTGAAGCTTTCTTT. It is translated as CASSRTGLDTEAFF.

This clonotype was recorded many times. This sequence joins TRBV6-6 and TRBJ1-2; D perhaps matches TRBD1 (5 bases). The ends were cut back, 9 bases at V and 0 bases at J, with 8 bases in the middle. Germline loops: CDR1 MNHNY, CDR2 SVGAGI (reference sequence). The CDR3 is 12 amino acids. The CDR3 DNA reads as TGTGCCAGGGGGGGTCCTAACTATGGCTACACCTTC. Encoded protein: CARGGPNYGYTF.

V is TRBV28 and J is TRBJ1-1; TRBD1 might be the D (6 bases). The V and J ends lost 4 bases and 6 bases respectively, with 9 bases between them. Germline V gives CDR1 MDHEN, CDR2 SYDVKM. The CDR3 runs 12 residues. CDR3 sequence (DNA): TGTGCCAGCAGTTGGCGGACAGCTGAAGCTTTCTTT. Translating gives CASSWRTAEAFF.

This clonotype was recorded at least ten times. CDR3 nucleotide sequence: TGCGCCAGCAGCTCGGGACTTTACTCCTACGAGCAGTACTTC. Its translation is CASSSGLYSYEQYF. The chain uses TRBV5-1 and TRBJ2-7; possible D gene TRBD2, 6 bases. Trimming cost V 3 bases and J 0 bases, with 10 bases left between them. The CDR3 length is 14 residues. Germline V CDR1 and CDR2: SGHRS, YFSETQ.

The chain carries TRBV7-9 and TRBJ2-1; perhaps TRBD1 as D (5 bases). This CDR3 region has 15 residues. Trimming cost V 1 base and J 9 bases, with 16 bases left between them. CDR1 SEHNR and CDR2 FQNEAQ come from the germline V gene (reference sequence). The CDR3: CASSLDSVGASEQFF. CDR3 sequence (DNA): TGTGCCAGCAGCTTAGATAGTGTTGGGGCGAGTGAGCAGTTCTTC.

This clonotype has a single count. A clone one base away is much larger, so this may be a read error. V is TRBV19 and J is TRBJ1-2; D is undetermined. The germline V gene encodes CDR1 LNHDA and CDR2 SQIVND (reference sequence). CDR3 size: 13 residues. The CDR3 is CASSVDTWNGYTF. The CDR3 DNA reads TGTGCCAGTAGTGTAGATACGTGGAATGGCTACACCTTC.

This clonotype was counted many times. This chain connects TRBV7-9 to TRBJ2-5; 8 bases are shared with TRBD2. Germline V CDR1 and CDR2: SEHNR, FQNEAQ (reference sequence). The CDR3 has 14 residues. V gave up 7 bases and J gave up 5 bases; unmatched junction bases: 9. The CDR3 DNA sequence: TGTGCCAGCAACGTCCGGGGGGGCCCGGAGACCCAGTACTTC. As protein: CASNVRGGPETQYF.

This clonotype was recorded many times. The chain recombines TRBV24-1 with TRBJ1-2; 9 bases are a match to TRBD1. V shed 1 base and J 8 bases; nucleotides not matched to a gene: 4. CDR1 is KGHDR and CDR2 is SFDVKD in the germline V gene. The CDR3 length is 14 residues. CDR3: CATSDFPGQGGYTF. Here the CDR3 DNA reads TGTGCCACCAGTGATTTTCCGGGACAGGGAGGCTACACCTTC.

This clonotype occurred many times. The gene calls are TRBV9 and TRBJ2-2; 9 nucleotides line up with TRBD1. This CDR3 region has 17 residues. Germline values: CDR1 SGDLS, CDR2 YYNGEE. Trimming took 3 bases from V and 4 from J; bases not matched to a gene: 10. The CDR3 is CASSGGTGWYSTGELFF. CDR3 coding DNA: TGTGCCAGCAGCGGGGGGACAGGGTGGTATAGCACCGGGGAGCTGTTTTTT.

This clonotype was seen ten or more times. The rearrangement links TRBV11-2 to TRBJ1-3; the D is unclear. Germline assignment: CDR1 SGHAT and CDR2 FQNNGV. Trimming shortened V by 4 bases and J by 0 bases, and 10 bases separated the two germline ends. This CDR3 has 15 amino acids. This CDR3 is CASSSAGSSGNTIYF. The CDR3 nucleotides read TGTGCCAGCAGCTCCGCGGGGAGCTCTGGAAACACCATATATTTT. The entire variable domain, with the rest obtained from reference TRBV11-2 and TRBJ1-3, is as follows: EAGVAQSPRYKIIEKRQSVAFWCNPISGHATLYWYQQILGQGPKLLIQFQNNGVVDDSQLPKDRFSAERLKGVDSTLKIQPAKLEDSAVYLCASSSAGSSGNTIYFGEGSWLTVV.

In its sample, this clonotype was seen many times. The genes are TRBV27 and TRBJ1-6, with D maybe TRBD1 (5 bases). This CDR3 has 13 amino acids. V lost 4 bases and J lost 9, with 10 bases in between. Per the germline V gene, CDR1 is MNHEY and CDR2 is SMNVEV (reference sequence). DNA of the CDR3: TGTGCCAGCAGTTGGGACCATAGTTCACCCCTCCACTTT. Its protein product is CASSWDHSSPLHF.

J is TRBJ2-6 and V is TRBV7-3; D unresolved. V was shortened by 5 bases and J by 0 bases, with 20 bases between the two germline ends. In germline, CDR1 is SGHTA, CDR2 FQGTGA. This CDR3 has 19 residues. The CDR3 loop reads CASSLSWVGFPSGANVLTF. The CDR3 nucleotides are TGTGCCAGCAGCCTCTCCTGGGTAGGATTCCCCTCTGGGGCCAACGTCCTGACTTTC.

At least ten counts were recorded for this clonotype. The chain uses TRBV9 and TRBJ2-3; no definite D call. The germline V gene encodes CDR1 SGDLS and CDR2 YYNGEE. The CDR3 is 13 amino acids. V lost 0 bases and J lost 0, with 2 bases in between. DNA of the CDR3: TGTGCCAGCAGCGTAGACAGCACAGATACGCAGTATTTT. It specifies CASSVDSTDTQYF.

This clonotype appeared many times. The chain uses TRBV10-2 and TRBJ2-2; TRBD1 or TRBD2 may be the D gene (5 bases each). CDR3 length: 15 residues. The germline CDR1 and CDR2 sequences are WSHSY and SAAADI. With 0 bases removed from V and 5 bases from J, the gap between germline ends came to 10 bases. As DNA, the CDR3 is TGCGCCAGCAGTGAGTCGAGGGGATTAACCGGGGAGCTGTTTTTT. It yields the protein CASSESRGLTGELFF.

This clonotype was recorded many times. The rearrangement links TRBV5-1 to TRBJ2-3; 9 nucleotides line up with TRBD2. Germline assignment: CDR1 SGHRS and CDR2 YFSETQ. There are 16 residues in the CDR3. V shed 2 bases and J 2 bases; nucleotides not matched to a gene: 6. In nucleotides, the CDR3 is TGCGCCAGCAGCTTATTAGCGGGAGACCACACAGATACGCAGTATTTT. Translated, it gives CASSLLAGDHTDTQYF.

The V and J genes are TRBV12-3 or TRBV12-4 and TRBJ2-1; 9 nucleotides align to TRBD2. The CDR3 runs 16 residues. V was pared by 5 bases and J by 5 bases, with 10 bases of the junction left unmatched. CDR3 residues: CASSPRSGRPDNEQFF. The CDR3 DNA follows: TGTGCCAGCAGTCCCCGGAGCGGGAGGCCTGACAATGAGCAGTTCTTC.